This is a list of T cell receptor beta chains from one sample in a study of T cell repertoires in cytomegalovirus infection. Via MiXCR, TCRdb re-called the reads, giving one row per CDR3 protein. The top ten clones hold around 7.6% of a sample with roughly 630,000 distinct CDR3 sequences, about 24% of them seen once. The specimen was CD8+ T cells from PBMCs. These receptors all stem from a human donor in good health (CMV status not recorded). Some clones in this sample may be carry-over from other donors' samples. The CDR3 runs from the conserved cysteine through the conserved F or W. The order of the fields is D gene, V gene, J gene, clone size, CDR3 protein, CDR3 DNA. A D gene is named only where the DNA matches it firmly. The size field is filled for only some rows; it gives once, few, many or a size class.

-	TRBV19	TRBJ2-2	few	CASSILTGGELFF	TGTGCCAGTAGTATTTTAACAGGCGGGGAGCTGTTTTTT
-	TRBV2	TRBJ2-1	-	CASSEGPGAEQFF	TGTGCCAGCAGTGAAGGGCCAGGGGCTGAGCAGTTCTTC
TRBD1	TRBV11-2	TRBJ2-5	-	CASSLDQGDSQETQYF	TGTGCCAGCAGCTTAGATCAAGGGGACAGTCAAGAGACCCAGTACTTC
-	TRBV6-2/TRBV6-3	TRBJ2-1	-	CASSYSRLEQFF	TGTGCCAGCAGTTACTCGAGACTTGAGCAGTTCTTC
TRBD1	TRBV7-8	TRBJ1-1	-	CASSLAGQGATEAFF	TGTGCCAGCAGCTTAGCAGGACAGGGGGCCACTGAAGCTTTCTTT
-	TRBV28	TRBJ2-2	few	CASSSPPGELFF	TGTGCCAGCAGTTCCCCCCCCGGGGAGCTGTTTTTT
-	TRBV6-6	TRBJ2-1	-	CASSLDRYNNEQFF	TGTGCCAGCAGTTTGGACAGATACAACAATGAGCAGTTCTTC
-	TRBV5-4	TRBJ1-1	few	CATHTETGNTEAFF	TGTGCCACCCATACCGAGACAGGAAACACTGAAGCTTTCTTT
-	TRBV6-1	TRBJ2-5	-	CASSDPGPEETQYF	TGTGCCAGCAGTGACCCGGGGCCCGAAGAGACCCAGTACTTC
-	TRBV19	TRBJ2-1	few	CASSIVGGAGYNEQFF	TGTGCCAGTAGTATAGTGGGGGGGGCGGGGTACAATGAGCAGTTCTTC
TRBD2	TRBV7-6	TRBJ2-7	many	CASSPGTSSYEQYF	TGTGCCAGCAGCCCCGGGACTAGCAGCTACGAGCAGTACTTC
TRBD1	TRBV12-3/TRBV12-4	TRBJ2-5	many	CASSSSRGQETQYF	TGTGCCAGCAGTTCTTCCAGGGGGCAAGAGACCCAGTACTTC
-	TRBV20-1	TRBJ2-7	-	CSATDSSSYEQYF	TGCAGTGCCACGGACTCTAGCTCCTACGAGCAGTACTTC
-	TRBV27	TRBJ2-1	-	CASSLPDTYNEQFF	TGTGCCAGCAGTTTACCCGACACCTACAATGAGCAGTTCTTC
-	TRBV29-1	TRBJ1-5	-	CSVEVPGLGNQPQHF	TGCAGCGTTGAAGTCCCGGGATTAGGCAATCAGCCCCAGCATTTT
-	TRBV7-2	TRBJ2-2	many	CASSAGPNTGELFF	TGTGCCAGCAGCGCCGGACCCAACACCGGGGAGCTGTTTTTT